This T cell receptor (beta chain) was found in a study of blood T cell repertoires in COVID-19. Study-wide background: Whether acute or convalescent, the COVID-19 samples came from the United States, Italy and Spain. T cells, B-cell-depleted T cells, or PBMCs provided the cDNA or gDNA that served as material.

Trimming took off 4 bases at V and 0 bases at J, with 14 bases between the two ends. Germline V lookup: CDR1 SGHRS, CDR2 YFSETQ. This CDR3 is 17 amino acids long. Per the original methods: How many nucleated cells were present was estimated from reference gene primer amplification. Sequenced by immunoSEQ multiplex PCR; TCRdb stores in-frame clones only, minus some. V, J and clone size are taken as reported in that table, and D and trimming were inferred from the DNA itself. This sample has some 100,000 clones, with over 65% found just once. The sequenced material came from peripheral blood. The chain couples TRBV5-1 to TRBJ2-6; a possible D gene is TRBD1 (6 bases). This sequence originates from a human donor in a cohort sampled during active COVID-19. The CDR3 region is CASSLSGVLSGANVLTF. The DNA of the CDR3 is TGCGCCAGCAGCCTTTCAGGGGTACTCTCTGGGGCCAACGTCCTGACTTTC.